The 27 T cell receptor beta chains below all came from one sample that was sequenced in a study of vaccination and CD4 T cells after COVID-19. The treatment denotes: roughly 10-day PBMC culture with coronavirus spike peptide pools or control peptides (ViraFEST assay). For these receptors, no antigen is known. Once obtained from cultured CD4+ T cells, the DNA was sequenced using the Oncomine TCR Beta short-read assay. Using its own MiXCR run on the PCR reads, TCRdb lists one record per CDR3 protein. The sample has 3,500 to 4,500 distinct CDR3 sequences; about 37% are singletons. The specimen comprised CD4+ T cells from blood, cultured in vitro, sampled after SARS-CoV-2 vaccination. The receptors derive from a human donor who had recovered from COVID-19.

This clonotype occurred a few times. V and J are TRBV7-9 and TRBJ1-5; no firm D call. The V end lost 5 bases, the J end lost 3 bases, and 14 bases lay between the germline ends. Germline-derived CDR1 and CDR2 are SEHNR and FQNEAQ (reference sequence). This CDR3 is built from 15 residues. The CDR3 DNA reads as TGTGCCAGCAGCCTTATGGGGAATGCCAATCAGCCCCAGCATTTT. This translates into CASSLMGNANQPQHF. The full variable domain, in which reference TRBV7-9 and TRBJ1-5 provide the parts outside the CDR3, is DTGVSQNPRHKITKRGQNVTFRCDPISEHNRLYWYRQTLGQGPEFLTYFQNEAQLEKSRLLSDRFSAERPKGSFSTLEIQRTEQGDSAMYLCASSLMGNANQPQHFGDGTRLSIL.

This clonotype was picked up a small number of times. The V gene is TRBV28, the J gene TRBJ1-2; D gene ambiguous. CDR1 is MDHEN, CDR2 SYDVKM, per germline. The V gene lost 6 bases and the J gene lost 5 bases, with 10 bases spanning the gap. The CDR3 loop spans 12 amino acids. The CDR3 nucleotides are TGTGCCAGCAGCTCCGGATGGTATGGCTACACCTTC. Protein sequence: CASSSGWYGYTF.

The gene calls are TRBV5-1 and TRBJ1-1; unclear D gene. Germline V gene data show CDR1 as SGHRS and CDR2 as YFSETQ. V lost 0 bases to trimming and J lost 3 bases, with 3 bases between them. The CDR3 contains 12 residues. The CDR3 reads CASSLVDTEAFF. The CDR3 nucleotides read TGCGCCAGCAGCTTGGTAGACACTGAAGCTTTCTTT.

The chain is built from TRBV6-1 and TRBJ2-7; TRBD1 agrees at 9 bases. The CDR3 has 14 residues. With V trimmed by 5 bases and J by 5 bases, 7 bases remained unmatched. CDR1 and CDR2 (germline): MNHNS, SASEGT. CDR3 residues: CASSPTGGGNEQYF. In DNA form, the CDR3 reads TGTGCCAGCAGTCCGACAGGGGGAGGCAACGAGCAGTACTTC.

This chain links TRBV19 with TRBJ1-3; D is unclear. Germline lookup yields CDR1 LNHDA and CDR2 SQIVND (reference sequence). The CDR3 consists of 14 residues. Trimming cost V 3 bases and J 1 base, with 7 bases left between them. CDR3 in DNA: TGTGCCAGTAGTATTAGGGCGTCTGGAAACACCATATATTTT. As protein: CASSIRASGNTIYF.

The chain has TRBV20-1 and TRBJ1-3; D ambiguous. This CDR3 comprises 12 residues. Germline CDR1 is DFQATT and CDR2 is SNEGSKA (reference sequence). Here the CDR3 DNA reads TGCAGAGCTCCCAGCTCTGGAAACACCATATATTTT. Protein product: CRAPSSGNTIYF.

Sample share makes this clonotype medium-sized. V and J are TRBV6-1 and TRBJ1-5; 8 nucleotides agree with TRBD1. The CDR3 has 17 amino acids. V lost 8 bases and J lost 0; bases outside the gene matches: 12. Germline values: CDR1 MNHNS, CDR2 SASEGT. The CDR3 region is CASSRAGGRYSNQPQHF. The CDR3 coding sequence is TGTGCCAGCTCTCGTGCAGGGGGCCGATATAGCAATCAGCCCCAGCATTTT.

The genes are TRBV6-5 and TRBJ2-7; D is undetermined. The CDR3 has 13 residues. The germline V gene encodes CDR1 MNHEY and CDR2 SVGAGI. V shed 4 bases and J shed 2 bases, with 9 bases lying between them. CDR3 DNA sequence: TGTGCCAGCAGTTCGCCAGGAACCTACGAGCAGTACTTC. It yields the protein CASSSPGTYEQYF.

This clonotype is classed as hyperexpanded. DNA of the CDR3: TGTGCCAGCACGAAGACAATTGGGTTAGAGACCCAGTACTTC. Translation: CASTKTIGLETQYF. This chain connects TRBV6-2 or TRBV6-3 to TRBJ2-5; D not resolved. Germline CDR1 and CDR2: MNHEY and SVGEGT. V was cut by 7 bases and J by 4 bases, with 16 bases left in between. This CDR3 has 14 residues.

The V call is TRBV5-4, the J call TRBJ2-3, with 9 bases matching TRBD1. V gave up 4 bases and J gave up 8 bases; unmatched junction bases: 5. Per germline, CDR1 SGHNT and CDR2 YYREEE (reference sequence). The CDR3 has 13 amino acids. CDR3 bases: TGTGCCAGCAGCCGGGACAGGGACGGTACGCAGTATTTT. Its protein is CASSRDRDGTQYF.

The chain links TRBV19 to TRBJ2-1; D might be TRBD1 (5 bases). The germline gives CDR1 LNHDA, CDR2 SQIVND (reference sequence). This CDR3 spans 14 amino acids. V lost 4 bases and J lost 10, with 17 bases in between. CDR3 loop: CASSTVSKGPEQFF. CDR3 in DNA: TGTGCCAGTAGTACAGTGTCAAAGGGGCCGGAGCAGTTCTTC.

This clonotype was observed a handful of times. The chain has TRBV20-1 and TRBJ2-5; D remains ambiguous. Germline V gives CDR1 DFQATT, CDR2 SNEGSKA (reference sequence). Trimming took 7 bases from V and 4 from J, leaving 13 bases between them. This CDR3 comprises 12 residues. The CDR3 loop is CSEWAGAETQYF. CDR3 coding DNA: TGCAGTGAGTGGGCCGGAGCAGAGACCCAGTACTTC.

The chain links TRBV30 to TRBJ2-2; D gene ambiguous. The germline gives CDR1 GTSNPN, CDR2 SVGIG (reference sequence). Trimming shortened V by 8 bases and J by 0 bases, and 10 bases separated the two germline ends. This CDR3 has 13 residues. The CDR3 DNA sequence: TGTGCCCTCGACGGACCGAACACCGGGGAGCTGTTTTTT. Amino acid sequence: CALDGPNTGELFF.

CDR3 DNA sequence: TGTGCCAGCAGTGAGAACTACTACGGAGAGACCCAGTACTTC. Amino acids: CASSENYYGETQYF. The gene calls are TRBV2 and TRBJ2-5; D remains unclear. Per germline, CDR1 SNHLY and CDR2 FYNNEI. CDR3 length: 14 amino acids. V was cut by 3 bases and J by 4 bases, with 12 bases left in between.

This clonotype was seen only a few times. The chain links TRBV7-2 to TRBJ2-1; TRBD1 is a possible D gene (6 bases). Germline CDR1 reads SGHTA; CDR2 reads FQGNSA. Trimming stripped 3 bases from V and 4 bases from J, with 10 bases between. The length of the CDR3 is 14 residues. The CDR3 sequence is CASSLGAVYNEQFF. As DNA, the CDR3 is TGTGCCAGCAGCTTGGGGGCGGTTTACAATGAGCAGTTCTTC.

V is TRBV10-3 and J is TRBJ2-7; 9 positions match TRBD1. The CDR3 runs 14 residues. The J segment lost 3 bases and the V segment lost 4 bases, leaving 4 bases of the junction unmatched. Germline assignment: CDR1 ENHRY and CDR2 SYGVKD. The CDR3 DNA follows: TGTGCCATCAGTGGACCGGGACAGGGCTACGAGCAGTACTTC. It encodes CAISGPGQGYEQYF.

The rearrangement links TRBV20-1 to TRBJ2-3; tentatively, D is TRBD1 (6 bases). This CDR3 spans 14 amino acids. Between the trimmed V and J ends, which lost 3 bases and 2 bases, there was a span of 12 bases. Germline values: CDR1 DFQATT, CDR2 SNEGSKA (reference sequence). The CDR3 spells CSARGTMNTDTQYF. Here the CDR3 DNA reads TGCAGTGCTAGGGGGACAATGAACACAGATACGCAGTATTTT.

The chain employs TRBV15 and TRBJ2-5, with 8 positions matching TRBD2. Germline assignment: CDR1 LNHNV and CDR2 YYDKDF (reference sequence). The CDR3 extends over 15 amino acids. V shed 3 bases and J 3 bases; nucleotides not matched to a gene: 6. This CDR3 reads CATSRSGTREETQYF. CDR3 coding DNA: TGTGCCACCAGCAGGAGCGGGACTAGAGAAGAGACCCAGTACTTC.

The chain couples TRBV7-9 to TRBJ2-6, with D uncertain. Germline loops: CDR1 SEHNR, CDR2 FQNEAQ (reference sequence). The length of the CDR3 is 15 residues. Trimming cost V 3 bases and J 3 bases, with 9 bases left between them. For the CDR3, the DNA is TGTGCCAGCAGCTTGTTGGGTAATGGGGCCAACGTCCTGACTTTC. This codes for CASSLLGNGANVLTF.

V is TRBV2 and J is TRBJ2-1; D uncertain. In germline, CDR1 is SNHLY, CDR2 FYNNEI. The CDR3 has 13 residues. The ends were cut back, 4 bases at V and 1 base at J, with 5 bases in the middle. For the CDR3, the DNA is TGTGCCAGCAGTGTTAGATCCTACAATGAGCAGTTCTTC. It codes for CASSVRSYNEQFF.

This clonotype showed up just a few times. The J gene is TRBJ1-1, the V gene TRBV7-9, with 8 positions matching TRBD1. The germline V gene has CDR1 SEHNR and CDR2 FQNEAQ (reference sequence). The length of the CDR3 is 14 residues. The V segment lost 6 bases and the J segment 3 bases; nucleotides outside the gene matches: 6. CDR3 sequence: CASSLQGGDTEAFF. The CDR3 DNA is TGTGCCAGCAGTTTACAGGGGGGCGACACTGAAGCTTTCTTT. The full variable domain, rest sourced from reference TRBV7-9 and TRBJ1-1, is DTGVSQNPRHKITKRGQNVTFRCDPISEHNRLYWYRQTLGQGPEFLTYFQNEAQLEKSRLLSDRFSAERPKGSFSTLEIQRTEQGDSAMYLCASSLQGGDTEAFFGQGTRLTVV.

V is TRBV7-9 and J is TRBJ1-2; TRBD1 might be the D (5 bases). Germline V gene sequence: CDR1 SEHNR, CDR2 FQNEAQ (reference sequence). The ends were cut back, 4 bases at V and 6 bases at J, with 15 bases in the middle. The CDR3 consists of 14 residues. CDR3 region: CASSSHTPTDGYTF. The CDR3 region has the DNA TGTGCCAGCAGCTCCCATACGCCGACAGATGGCTACACCTTC.

This clonotype was picked up a small number of times. Written as DNA, the CDR3 is TGTGCCAGCAGCTTAGCGGGACAAGGGGGCGGCTACACCTTC. It is translated as CASSLAGQGGGYTF. The chain couples TRBV11-2 to TRBJ1-2; TRBD1 matches 7 bases. Germline CDR1 reads SGHAT; CDR2 reads FQNNGV. The CDR3 consists of 14 residues. J gave up 8 bases and V 1 base, and 7 bases lay outside the gene matches.

V gene TRBV5-4 combines with J gene TRBJ2-2; D unclear. Germline V gene data show CDR1 as SGHNT and CDR2 as YYREEE (reference sequence). Trimming shortened V by 5 bases and J by 2 bases, and 13 bases separated the two germline ends. CDR3 size: 15 residues. The CDR3, as DNA: TGTGCCAGCAGGGGTGGCGGTGCAAACACCGGGGAGCTGTTTTTT. This codes for CASRGGGANTGELFF.

This clonotype was seen a handful of times. The CDR3 here is CASSTGLAWGTQYF. The CDR3 DNA sequence: TGTGCCAGCAGTACAGGTCTAGCGTGGGGGACCCAGTACTTC. The chain employs TRBV12-3 or TRBV12-4 and TRBJ2-5; tentative D call: TRBD2 (6 bases). There are 14 residues in the CDR3. Trimming stripped 5 bases from V and 7 bases from J, with 17 bases between.

V and J are TRBV7-2 and TRBJ1-2; TRBD1 might be the D (5 bases). V was clipped by 5 bases and J by 0 bases, with 13 bases between them. The CDR3 has 15 residues. CDR1 and CDR2 from the germline V gene are SGHTA and FQGNSA. The CDR3 loop is CASSPELQANYGYTF. CDR3 DNA: TGTGCCAGCAGCCCGGAGCTACAGGCTAACTATGGCTACACCTTC.

CDR3 sequence (DNA): TGTGCCAGCGGGACTCGAGAGACCCAGTACTTC. Encoded protein: CASGTRETQYF. This sequence joins TRBV6-1 and TRBJ2-5, with a weak D call TRBD2 (6 bases). V was pared by 8 bases and J by 4 bases, with 8 bases between. The CDR3 consists of 11 residues. CDR1 is MNHNS and CDR2 is SASEGT in the germline V gene.